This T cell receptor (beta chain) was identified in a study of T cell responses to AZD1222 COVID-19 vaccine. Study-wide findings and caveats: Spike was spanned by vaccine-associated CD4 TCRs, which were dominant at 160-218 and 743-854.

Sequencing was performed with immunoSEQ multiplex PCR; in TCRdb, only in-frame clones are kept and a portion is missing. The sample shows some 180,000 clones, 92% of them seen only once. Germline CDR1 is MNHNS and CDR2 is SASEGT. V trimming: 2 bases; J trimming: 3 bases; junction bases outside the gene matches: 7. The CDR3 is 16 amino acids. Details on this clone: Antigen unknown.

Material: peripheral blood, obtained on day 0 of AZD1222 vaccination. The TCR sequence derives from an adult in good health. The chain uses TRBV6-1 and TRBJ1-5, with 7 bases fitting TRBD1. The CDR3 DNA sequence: TGTGCCAGCAGTGAATGGGGGACAGCAACCAATCAGCCCCAGCATTTT. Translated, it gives CASSEWGTATNQPQHF.